This T cell receptor (beta chain) was obtained from a study of T-cell reconstitution after alpha-beta-depleted transplantation in children. In germline, CDR1 is SGHRS, CDR2 YFSETQ. Trimming removed 4 bases from V and 9 bases from J; junction bases left unmatched: 13. CDR3 length: 16 amino acids. The library targeted TCRbeta and was prepared with unique molecular identifiers. Using its own MiXCR run on the PCR reads, TCRdb lists one record per CDR3 protein. The data contain some 500,000 distinct CDR3 sequences, about a sixth of them seen just once; the ten biggest clones take up 2.5% to 3.5%. The V call is TRBV5-1, the J call TRBJ2-1; 10 bases match TRBD2. This sequence was found in a human donor who donated a stem cell graft to a child with acute lymphoblastic leukemia. The input for sequencing was PBMCs from the stem cell graft donor, taken from the stem cell graft. The CDR3 sequence is CASSLPSSGSEGEQFF. The CDR3 DNA reads TGCGCCAGCAGCCTTCCTTCTAGCGGGAGTGAGGGTGAGCAGTTCTTC.